The 9 T cell receptor beta chains listed next were all sequenced from one sample in a study of control samples from healthy donors and cancer patients. TCRdb keeps only in-frame clones here, not all; method: immunoSEQ multiplex PCR. The sample records some 74,000 clones, approximately 94% being singletons. What was sequenced was blood. These receptors came from a woman aged 25-40 years in good health.

The V call is TRBV18, the J call TRBJ1-4; D ambiguous. CDR1 KGHSH and CDR2 LQKENI come from the germline V gene. The CDR3 covers 13 residues. V shed 2 bases and J shed 8 bases, with 9 bases lying between them. CDR3 sequence (DNA): TGTGCCAGCTCACCAGGGTTGGGCGAAAAACTGTTTTTT. It encodes CASSPGLGEKLFF. Looking up the rest from reference TRBV18 and TRBJ1-4 gives the full variable domain: NAGVMQNPRHLVRRRGQEARLRCSPMKGHSHVYWYRQLPEEGLKFMVYLQKENIIDESGMPKERFSAEFPKEGPSILRIQQVVRGDSAAYFCASSPGLGEKLFFGSGTQLSVL.

V usage is TRBV11-3 and J usage is TRBJ2-2; TRBD1 matches 7 bases. The CDR3 is made up of 15 amino acids. CDR1 and CDR2 (germline): SGHNT, YENEEA. V shed 5 bases, J shed 1 base, and the junction held 4 bases outside the gene matches. The CDR3 sequence is CASSKDRENTGELFF. Here the CDR3 DNA reads TGTGCCAGCAGCAAAGACAGGGAGAACACCGGGGAGCTGTTTTTT.

This clone was recorded once. This chain links TRBV3-1 (or the pseudogene TRBV3-2) with TRBJ1-2, with TRBD1 as a possible D gene (5 bases). Trimming cost V 0 bases and J 8 bases, with 13 bases left between them. The length of the CDR3 is 14 residues. CDR1 and CDR2 from the germline V gene are LGHDT and YNNKEL (reference sequence). The CDR3 nucleotides are TGTGCCAGCAGCCAAGACCGGGTCAGGGAGGGCTACACCTTC. Its translation: CASSQDRVREGYTF.

This chain links TRBV10-3 with TRBJ2-5, with TRBD2 matching 10 bases. This CDR3 is 17 amino acids long. Germline V gives CDR1 ENHRY, CDR2 SYGVKD. The J segment lost 2 bases and the V segment lost 11 bases, leaving 17 bases of the junction unmatched. Here the CDR3 reads CAAGTPDIAGGQETQYF. DNA for the CDR3: TGTGCCGCCGGCACTCCCGACATAGCGGGGGGACAAGAGACCCAGTACTTC.

J is TRBJ2-1 and V is TRBV5-1; TRBD1 agrees at 9 bases. The CDR3 contains 15 residues. The V and J ends lost 4 bases and 5 bases, in that order; junction bases with no gene match: 7. Germline lookup yields CDR1 SGHRS and CDR2 YFSETQ. CDR3 DNA: TGCGCCAGCAGCACACAGGGGGCCACGGACAATGAGCAGTTCTTC. It specifies CASSTQGATDNEQFF.

The CDR3 sequence is CASSITGSGDQPQHF. The DNA of the CDR3 is TGCGCCAGCAGCATAACAGGGTCCGGGGATCAGCCCCAGCATTTT. The chain is built from TRBV5-1 and TRBJ1-5; D might be TRBD1 (6 bases). The germline V gene has CDR1 SGHRS and CDR2 YFSETQ. The CDR3 spans 15 residues. V was clipped by 4 bases and J by 5 bases, with 16 bases between them.

The chain joins TRBV12-5 to TRBJ1-1; TRBD1 aligns across 7 bases. The CDR3 is made up of 13 amino acids. Germline assignment: CDR1 LGHNT and CDR2 FRNRAP. J gave up 7 bases and V 1 base, and 3 bases lay outside the gene matches. The CDR3 DNA is TGTGCTAGTGGTTTGGGGCAGGGGGTTGAAGCTTTCTTT. It specifies CASGLGQGVEAFF.

CDR3: CASSRVKGATNEKLFF. The CDR3 coding sequence is TGTGCCAGCAGCCGTGTAAAGGGGGCAACTAATGAAAAACTGTTTTTT. V gene TRBV13 combines with J gene TRBJ1-4; D is possibly TRBD1 (6 bases). Germline values: CDR1 PRHDT, CDR2 FYEKMQ (reference sequence). The CDR3 sequence is 16 residues long. V lost 5 bases to trimming and J lost 0 bases, with 13 bases between them. Combining the CDR3 with reference TRBV13 and TRBJ1-4 gives the whole variable domain AAGVIQSPRHLIKEKRETATLKCYPIPRHDTVYWYQQGPGQDPQFLISFYEKMQSDKGSIPDRFSAQQFSDYHSELNMSSLELGDSALYFCASSRVKGATNEKLFFGSGTQLSVL.

V usage is TRBV27 and J usage is TRBJ2-1; TRBD2 agrees at 7 bases. This CDR3 is built from 19 residues. J gave up 0 bases and V 2 bases, and 13 bases lay outside the gene matches. The germline CDR1 and CDR2 sequences are MNHEY and SMNVEV (reference sequence). CDR3 loop: CASSLRLPSGGGSYNEQFF. The CDR3 DNA sequence: TGTGCCAGCAGTTTACGCCTCCCTAGCGGCGGGGGCTCCTACAATGAGCAGTTCTTC.